This TCR beta chain was sequenced in a study of T-cell reconstitution after alpha-beta-depleted transplantation in children. It was with unique molecular identifiers that the TCRbeta library was prepared. TCRdb recomputed calls from the PCR reads with MiXCR, one row per CDR3 protein. The sample yields about 70,000 distinct CDR3 sequences, 11% seen once. The CDR3 spans 13 residues. The V gene lost 7 bases and the J gene lost 7 bases, with 14 bases spanning the gap. This clonotype was observed at least ten times. This TCR was sampled from a boy aged 5-17 years with acute myeloid leukemia, due to receive a stem cell transplant. Sequences were derived from PBMCs, sampled before TCRalphabeta/CD19-depleted stem cell transplant. The chain employs TRBV12-3 or TRBV12-4 and TRBJ2-1; D gene uncertain. As DNA, the CDR3 is TGTGCCAGCACTCGTCAATTTTGGAATGAGCAGTTCTTC. It specifies CASTRQFWNEQFF.